This T cell receptor (beta chain) derives from a study of metastatic and nonmetastatic thyroid tumors. On the study more broadly: For malignant and benign thyroid patients, tumor or nodule tissue and blood were the sources whose repertoires were compared. Points from the study as a whole: According to reports, the diversity of TCR beta was significantly higher in malignant thyroid tumors than in benign nodules, and this held in both blood and tumor samples.

In the original analysis: To classify distant metastasis in papillary thyroid cancer, a model was built from CDR3 differences across clinicopathological groups. TCRdb re-called the PCR reads with MiXCR. These V and J calls are TCRdb output, not the study's own analysis. The data contain 37,000 or so clones, roughly 16% of them seen just once; the ten biggest clones take up approximately 3.9%. This clone was seen ten or more times. Its antigen is unknown. There were no patients who had received any treatment before thyroid surgery. The clonotype was recovered from a female donor with papillary thyroid cancer or a benign thyroid nodule (not recorded which). Some clones in this sample may be carry-over from other donors' samples. The sequenced sample was blood.

The CDR3 DNA sequence: TGCAGTGCTAGAGTTTTCGGTGGCTGGGAGCTGTTTTTT. As protein: CSARVFGGWELFF. The chain has TRBV20-1 and TRBJ2-2, with D unresolved. V dropped 1 base and J dropped 9 bases, with 12 bases sitting between them. CDR3 size: 13 residues. Germline CDR1 and CDR2: DFQATT and SNEGSKA (reference sequence).